The T cell receptor (beta chain) under discussion was sequenced for a study of blood T cell dynamics during melanoma immunotherapy. Time point given: pre-treatment baseline. Libraries were prepared by immunoSEQ multiplex PCR; TCRdb keeps only in-frame clonotypes and omits some of them. The repertoire holds about 20,000 clones, with about nine tenths as singletons. Source: blood, taken from a patient treated with checkpoint blockade. This receptor was taken from a human donor with melanoma.

The CDR3, as DNA: TGTGCCAGCACCCAGGGAGAAAGGTCCCACGAGCAGTACTTC. Translation: CASTQGERSHEQYF. This chain uses TRBV2 with TRBJ2-5; perhaps D is TRBD1 or TRBD2 (5 bases each). The J call may be faulty, since TRBJ2-7 better matches the DNA end. Germline CDR1 and CDR2: SNHLY and FYNNEI. This CDR3 has 14 residues.